This TCR beta chain was identified during a study of tumor-infiltrating lymphocytes in primary liver carcinoma. Study results and caveats: In the absence of sorting, bulk samples left CD4+ and CD8+ repertoires uncompared.

Constant-region priming of roughly 490 ng total RNA yielded TCR beta cDNA. Three rounds of nested multiplex PCR with slightly modified ARM-PCR produced TCR beta libraries. The first two PCR rounds used TRBV1-TRBV30 primers with a Cbeta primer, 10 cycles each. Via MiXCR, TCRdb re-called the multiplex PCR reads, giving one row per CDR3 protein. The profile shows 310,000 or so distinct CDR3 sequences, roughly three fifths of them singletons. Out of unsorted whole blood came the blood RNA, and germline DNA was extracted as well. CDR3 size: 14 residues. Per germline, CDR1 SGHDT and CDR2 YYEEEE. Notes on this clonotype: Its antigen is currently unknown. A junction boundary mismatches the germline segment, possibly from a read error.

This clonotype was sampled from a woman aged 25 to 39 with primary liver carcinoma and hepatitis B virus infection. The sequencing sample was made of peripheral blood. The chain joins TRBV5-6 to TRBJ2-4, with 8 bases identical to TRBD1. CDR3 loop: CTSSFGTGSNIQYF. CDR3 nucleotides: TGTACCAGCAGCTTCGGGACAGGCTCAAACATTCAGTACTTC. Combining the CDR3 with reference TRBV5-6 and TRBJ2-4 gives the whole variable domain DAGVTQSPTHLIKTRGQQVTLRCSPKSGHDTVSWYQQALGQGPQFIFQYYEEEERQRGNFPDRFSGHQFPNYSSELNVNALLLGDSALYLCTSSFGTGSNIQYFGAGTRLSVL.